The clone carrying this T cell receptor (beta chain) was seen many times. V shed 0 bases and J shed 4 bases, with 7 bases lying between them. The CDR3 is 14 amino acids. Germline V gene lookup returns CDR1 SGDLS and CDR2 YYNGEE. One entry per CDR3 protein results from TCRdb running MiXCR on the 5' RACE reads. Of about 100,000 distinct CDR3 sequences listed, around 17% are singletons. These data come from a study of T cells of healthy individuals. This receptor was obtained from a human donor in good health. This chain connects TRBV9 to TRBJ2-2; D remains unclear. The CDR3 is CASSVEVRTGELFF. DNA of the CDR3: TGTGCCAGCAGCGTAGAGGTTCGCACCGGGGAGCTGTTTTTT.